This is a list of T cell receptor beta chains from one sample in a study of CD8 T cells in ankylosing spondylitis. One entry per CDR3 protein, called by TCRdb with MiXCR from the 5' RACE reads. This sample has about 250,000 distinct CDR3 sequences; roughly 32% occur once, and the top ten carry approximately 4.4%. Sequencing input: blood, either unsorted or a sorted T cell fraction (not recorded which). The receptors were gathered from a male donor with ankylosing spondylitis or in good health (not recorded which). The CDR3 runs from the conserved cysteine through the conserved F or W. Each record gives: clone size, D gene, J gene, V gene, CDR3 DNA, CDR3 protein. D genes are given only for firm matches. Size is omitted from some rows. Given values are once, few, many or a class for expanded clones.

few	NA	TRBJ1-5	TRBV29-1	TGCAGCGTCCAATCTGAGGGACAGCCCCAGCATTTT	CSVQSEGQPQHF
NA	NA	TRBJ2-3	TRBV29-1	TGCAGCGTTGCTGTGGGCCAAACAGATACGCAGTATTTT	CSVAVGQTDTQYF
NA	NA	TRBJ2-1	TRBV4-2	TGTGCCAGCAGCCCAGGGGCTGGAAGCCCAGAGCAGTTCTTC	CASSPGAGSPEQFF
few	TRBD1	TRBJ1-1	TRBV12-3/TRBV12-4	TGTGCCAGCAGACGCGGACAGGGAAGCACTGAAGCTTTCTTT	CASRRGQGSTEAFF
NA	NA	TRBJ2-7	TRBV12-3/TRBV12-4	TGTGCCAGCGCTTGGGGACCCGAGCAGTACTTC	CASAWGPEQYF
few	NA	TRBJ2-3	TRBV20-1	TGCAGTGCTAATCCGGGGGCCTCCACAGATACGCAGTATTTT	CSANPGASTDTQYF
few	TRBD2	TRBJ2-1	TRBV12-3/TRBV12-4	TGTGCCAGCAGTACTACCCTCGCGGGGGGATTGGGCCATGAGCAGTTCTTC	CASSTTLAGGLGHEQFF
NA	TRBD1	TRBJ1-5	TRBV18	TGTGCCAGCTCACCGGGTGGGACAGTTCAGCCCCAGCATTTT	CASSPGGTVQPQHF
few	TRBD2	TRBJ2-3	TRBV28	TGTGCCAGTTCCCGGGCGGGGGGGCCGGAAGATACGCAGTATTTT	CASSRAGGPEDTQYF
NA	TRBD1	TRBJ1-1	TRBV5-1	TGCGCCAGCAGCATGCTGACAGGGGCATCTGCTGAAGCTTTCTTT	CASSMLTGASAEAFF
NA	NA	TRBJ2-7	TRBV27	TGTGCCAGCAGTTTATTTGCGGGCACCTACGAGCAGTACTTC	CASSLFAGTYEQYF
NA	NA	TRBJ2-7	TRBV5-1	TGCGCCAGCAGCATGGTACGGGACCCCAACTCCTACGAGCAGTACTTC	CASSMVRDPNSYEQYF
NA	NA	TRBJ2-7	TRBV28	TGTGCCAGCAGTTTATGGACAGAAAGCTCCTACGAGCAGTACTTC	CASSLWTESSYEQYF
few	NA	TRBJ2-3	TRBV6-4	TGTGCCAGCAGTGAAGACGGGGTGGGCACAGATACGCAGTATTTT	CASSEDGVGTDTQYF
few	NA	TRBJ2-5	TRBV7-2	TGTGCCAGCAGCTCCGTAGCGGACCCGGGTGAGACCCAGTACTTC	CASSSVADPGETQYF
NA	TRBD2	TRBJ2-4	TRBV27	TGTGCCAGTCACGCCGGGGGGGAAAACATTCAGTACTTC	CASHAGGENIQYF